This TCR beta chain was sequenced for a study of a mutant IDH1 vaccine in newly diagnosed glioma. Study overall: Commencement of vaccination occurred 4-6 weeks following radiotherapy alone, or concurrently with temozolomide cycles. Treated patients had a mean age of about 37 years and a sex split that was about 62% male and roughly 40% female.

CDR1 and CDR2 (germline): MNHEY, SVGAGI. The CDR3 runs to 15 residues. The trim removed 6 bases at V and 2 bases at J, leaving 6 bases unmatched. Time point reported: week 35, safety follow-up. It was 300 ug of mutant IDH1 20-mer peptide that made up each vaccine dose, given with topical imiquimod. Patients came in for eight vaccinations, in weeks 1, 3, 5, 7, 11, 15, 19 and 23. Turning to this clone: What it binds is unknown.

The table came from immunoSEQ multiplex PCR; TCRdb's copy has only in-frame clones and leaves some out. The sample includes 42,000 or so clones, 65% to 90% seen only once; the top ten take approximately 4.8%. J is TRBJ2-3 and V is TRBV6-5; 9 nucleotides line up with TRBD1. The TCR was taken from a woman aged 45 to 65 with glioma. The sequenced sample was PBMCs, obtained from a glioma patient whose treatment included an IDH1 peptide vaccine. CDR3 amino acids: CASSPRDRATDTQYF. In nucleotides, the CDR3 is TGTGCCAGCAGCCCCCGGGACAGGGCCACAGATACGCAGTATTTT.